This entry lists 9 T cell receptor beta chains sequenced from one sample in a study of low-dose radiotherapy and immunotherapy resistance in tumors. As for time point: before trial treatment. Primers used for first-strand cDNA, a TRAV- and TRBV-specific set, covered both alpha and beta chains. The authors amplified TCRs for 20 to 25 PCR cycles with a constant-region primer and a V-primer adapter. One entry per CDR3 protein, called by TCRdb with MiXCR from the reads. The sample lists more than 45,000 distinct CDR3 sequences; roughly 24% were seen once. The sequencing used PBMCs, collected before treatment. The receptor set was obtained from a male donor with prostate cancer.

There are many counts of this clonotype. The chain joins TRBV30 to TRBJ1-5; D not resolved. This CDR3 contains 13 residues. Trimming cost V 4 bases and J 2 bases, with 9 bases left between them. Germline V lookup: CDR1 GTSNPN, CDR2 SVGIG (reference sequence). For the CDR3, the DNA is TGTGCCTGGAACAAAGTTGGCAATCAGCCCCAGCATTTT. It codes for CAWNKVGNQPQHF.

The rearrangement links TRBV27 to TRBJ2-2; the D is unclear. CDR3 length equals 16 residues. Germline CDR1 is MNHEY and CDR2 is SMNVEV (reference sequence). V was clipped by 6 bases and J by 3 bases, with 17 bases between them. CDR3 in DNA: TGTGCCAGCAGCCCGTTATGGGTAAGGGACACCGGGGAGCTGTTTTTT. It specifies CASSPLWVRDTGELFF.

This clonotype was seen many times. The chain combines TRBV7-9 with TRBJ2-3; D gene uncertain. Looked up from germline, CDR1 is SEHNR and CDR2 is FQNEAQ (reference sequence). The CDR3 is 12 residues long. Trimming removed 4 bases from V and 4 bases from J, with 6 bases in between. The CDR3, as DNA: TGTGCCAGCAGCTCCGAGTCAGATACGCAGTATTTT. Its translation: CASSSESDTQYF.

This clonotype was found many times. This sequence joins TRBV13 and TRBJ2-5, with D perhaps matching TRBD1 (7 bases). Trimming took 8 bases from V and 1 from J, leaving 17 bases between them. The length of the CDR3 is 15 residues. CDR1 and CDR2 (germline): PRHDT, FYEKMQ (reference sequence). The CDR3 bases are TGTGCCAGCCATGTGACAGGGACTCTCCAAGAGACCCAGTACTTC. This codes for CASHVTGTLQETQYF.

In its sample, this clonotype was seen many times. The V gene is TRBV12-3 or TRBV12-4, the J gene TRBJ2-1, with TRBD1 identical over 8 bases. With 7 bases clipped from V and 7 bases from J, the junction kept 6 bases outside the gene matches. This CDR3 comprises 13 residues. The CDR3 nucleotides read TGTGCCAGCACCTCGGACAGGGTTAATGAGCAGTTCTTC. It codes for CASTSDRVNEQFF.

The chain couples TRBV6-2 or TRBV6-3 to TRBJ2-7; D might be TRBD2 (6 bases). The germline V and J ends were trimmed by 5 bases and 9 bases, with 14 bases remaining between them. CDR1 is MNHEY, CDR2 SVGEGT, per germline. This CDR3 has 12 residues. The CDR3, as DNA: TGTGCCAGCAGTCCTTCCGGAGGGATGCAGTACTTC. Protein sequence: CASSPSGGMQYF.

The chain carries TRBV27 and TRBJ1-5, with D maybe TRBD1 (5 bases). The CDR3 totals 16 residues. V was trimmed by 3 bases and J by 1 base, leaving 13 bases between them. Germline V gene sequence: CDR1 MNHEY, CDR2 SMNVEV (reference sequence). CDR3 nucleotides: TGTGCCAGCAGTTTGGGGCCCAACAGGAGCAATCAGCCCCAGCATTTT. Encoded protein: CASSLGPNRSNQPQHF.

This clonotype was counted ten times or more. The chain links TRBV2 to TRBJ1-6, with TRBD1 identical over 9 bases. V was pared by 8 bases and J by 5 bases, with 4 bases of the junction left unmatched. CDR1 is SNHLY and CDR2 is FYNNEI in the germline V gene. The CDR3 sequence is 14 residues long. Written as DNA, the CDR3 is TGTGCCAGCGGGACAGGGTTAAATAATTCACCCCTCCACTTT. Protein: CASGTGLNNSPLHF.

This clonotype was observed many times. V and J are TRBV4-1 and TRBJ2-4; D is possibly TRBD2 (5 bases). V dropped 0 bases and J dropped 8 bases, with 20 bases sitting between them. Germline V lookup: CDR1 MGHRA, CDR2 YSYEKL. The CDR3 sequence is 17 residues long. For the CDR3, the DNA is TGCGCCAGCAGCCAAGAAGGAGGAGTAGGTCGGGCGGACATTCAGTACTTC. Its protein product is CASSQEGGVGRADIQYF.